This section outlines one T cell receptor (beta chain) sequence together with its context. Its antigen remains unidentified. This sample was included in a study of shared clonotypes between healthy human individuals. Study findings and constraints: The study found about 5.1% of naive CD4 clonotypes shared across a few donors. Richness estimates generally favored naive over memory subsets.

The CDR3 covers 15 residues. Looked up from germline, CDR1 is WSHSY and CDR2 is SAAADI. V was clipped by 2 bases and J by 0 bases, with 7 bases between them. TCRdb's table, derived via immunoSEQ multiplex PCR, lists solely in-frame clones and lacks some. Here the sample spans roughly 2 million clones, approximately 94% being singletons. CD45RO-negative, CCR7-positively selected cells formed the naive CD8 fraction, excluding terminally differentiated effector memory CD45RA+ cells. None of the donors, who were healthy HIV-negative adults, had recently had acute infections or vaccinations. The TCR comes from a man aged 18 to 30 in good health. Sequenced input: naive CD8+ T cells sorted from blood. The chain links TRBV10-2 to TRBJ2-2; D call uncertain. This chain's CDR3 is CASSEMRANTGELFF. The CDR3 DNA is TGCGCCAGCAGTGAGATGAGAGCGAACACCGGGGAGCTGTTTTTT.